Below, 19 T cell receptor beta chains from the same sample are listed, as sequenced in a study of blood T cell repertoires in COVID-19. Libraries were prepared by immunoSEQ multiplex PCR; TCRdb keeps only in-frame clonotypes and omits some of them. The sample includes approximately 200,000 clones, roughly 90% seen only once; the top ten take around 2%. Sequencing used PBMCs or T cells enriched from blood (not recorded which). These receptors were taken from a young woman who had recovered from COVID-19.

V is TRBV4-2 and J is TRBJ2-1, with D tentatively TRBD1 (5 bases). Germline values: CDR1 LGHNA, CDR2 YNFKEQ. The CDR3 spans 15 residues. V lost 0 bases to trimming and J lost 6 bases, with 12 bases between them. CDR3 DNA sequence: TGTGCCAGCAGCCAAGATCAGGAAGGGGTCAATGAGCAGTTCTTC. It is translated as CASSQDQEGVNEQFF.

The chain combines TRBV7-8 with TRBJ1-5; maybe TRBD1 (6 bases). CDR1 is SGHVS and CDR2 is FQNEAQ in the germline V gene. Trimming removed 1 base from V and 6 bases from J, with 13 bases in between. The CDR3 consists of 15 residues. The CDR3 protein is CASSLVSVGAQPQHF. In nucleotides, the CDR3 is TGTGCCAGCAGCTTAGTGAGCGTGGGGGCTCAGCCCCAGCATTTT.

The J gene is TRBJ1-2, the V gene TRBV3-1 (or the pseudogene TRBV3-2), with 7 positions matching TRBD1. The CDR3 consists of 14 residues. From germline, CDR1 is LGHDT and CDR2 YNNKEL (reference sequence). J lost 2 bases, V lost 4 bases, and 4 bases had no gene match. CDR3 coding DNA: TGTGCCAGCAGCCGGACAGGAGTAAACTATGGCTACACCTTC. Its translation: CASSRTGVNYGYTF.

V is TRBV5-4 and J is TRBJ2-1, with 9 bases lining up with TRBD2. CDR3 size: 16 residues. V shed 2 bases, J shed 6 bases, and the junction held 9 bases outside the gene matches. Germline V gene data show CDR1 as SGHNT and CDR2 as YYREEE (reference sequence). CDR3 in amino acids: CASSFGGRATFNEQFF. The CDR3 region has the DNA TGTGCCAGCAGCTTTGGCGGGAGGGCTACTTTCAATGAGCAGTTCTTC. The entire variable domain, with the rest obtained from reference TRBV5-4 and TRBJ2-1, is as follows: ETGVTQSPTHLIKTRGQQVTLRCSSQSGHNTVSWYQQALGQGPQFIFQYYREEENGRGNFPPRFSGLQFPNYSSELNVNALELDDSALYLCASSFGGRATFNEQFFGPGTRLTVL.

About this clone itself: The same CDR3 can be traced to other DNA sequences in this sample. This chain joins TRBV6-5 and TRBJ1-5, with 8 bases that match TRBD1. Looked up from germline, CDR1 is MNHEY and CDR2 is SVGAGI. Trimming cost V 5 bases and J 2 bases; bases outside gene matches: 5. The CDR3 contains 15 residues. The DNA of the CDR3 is TGTGCCAGCAGTCCCGACAGGGGCGGCAATCAGCCCCAGCATTTT. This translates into CASSPDRGGNQPQHF.

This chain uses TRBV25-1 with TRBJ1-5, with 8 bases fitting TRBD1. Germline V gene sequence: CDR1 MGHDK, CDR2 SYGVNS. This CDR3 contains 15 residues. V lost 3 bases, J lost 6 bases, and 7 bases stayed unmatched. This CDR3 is CASSESSGGSQPQHF. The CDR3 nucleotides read TGTGCCAGCAGTGAGTCCTCAGGGGGCTCTCAGCCCCAGCATTTT.

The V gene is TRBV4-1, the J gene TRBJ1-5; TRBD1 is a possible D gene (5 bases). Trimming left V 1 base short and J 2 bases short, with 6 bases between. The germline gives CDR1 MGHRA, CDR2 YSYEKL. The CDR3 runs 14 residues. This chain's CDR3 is CASSQVQGNQPQHF. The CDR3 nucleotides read TGCGCCAGCAGCCAAGTACAGGGCAATCAGCCCCAGCATTTT.

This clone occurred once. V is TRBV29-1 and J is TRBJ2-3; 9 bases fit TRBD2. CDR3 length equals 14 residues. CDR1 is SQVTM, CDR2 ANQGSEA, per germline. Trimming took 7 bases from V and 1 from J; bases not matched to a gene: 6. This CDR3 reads CSGRLAARTDTQYF. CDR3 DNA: TGCAGCGGCAGACTAGCGGCCCGCACAGATACGCAGTATTTT.

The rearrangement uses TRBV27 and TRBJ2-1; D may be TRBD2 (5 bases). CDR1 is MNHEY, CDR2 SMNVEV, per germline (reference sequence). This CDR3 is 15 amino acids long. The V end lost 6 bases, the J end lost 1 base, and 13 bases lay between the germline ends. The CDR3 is CASRPAGLSYNEQFF. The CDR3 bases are TGTGCCAGCAGACCTGCGGGTTTATCCTACAATGAGCAGTTCTTC.

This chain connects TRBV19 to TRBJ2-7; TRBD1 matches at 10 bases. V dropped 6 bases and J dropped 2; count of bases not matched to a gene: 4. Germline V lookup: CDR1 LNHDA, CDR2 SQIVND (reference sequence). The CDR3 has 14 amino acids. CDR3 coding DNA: TGTGCCAGTAGGGGGGGACAGGGGCCCTACGAGCAGTACTTC. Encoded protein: CASRGGQGPYEQYF.

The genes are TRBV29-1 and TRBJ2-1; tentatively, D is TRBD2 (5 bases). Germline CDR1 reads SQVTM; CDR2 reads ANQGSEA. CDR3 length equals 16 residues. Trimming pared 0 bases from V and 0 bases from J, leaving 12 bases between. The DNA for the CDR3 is TGCAGCGTTGAAGATTTGATAGCGAACTCCTACAATGAGCAGTTCTTC. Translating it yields CSVEDLIANSYNEQFF.

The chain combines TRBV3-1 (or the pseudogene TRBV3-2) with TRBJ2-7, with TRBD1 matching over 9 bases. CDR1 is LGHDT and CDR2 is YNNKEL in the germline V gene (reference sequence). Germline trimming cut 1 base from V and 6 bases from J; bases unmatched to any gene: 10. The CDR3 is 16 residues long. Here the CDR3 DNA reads TGTGCCAGCAGCCAAGGGTCACCGGGACAGGGTACCGAGCAGTACTTC. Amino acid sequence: CASSQGSPGQGTEQYF.

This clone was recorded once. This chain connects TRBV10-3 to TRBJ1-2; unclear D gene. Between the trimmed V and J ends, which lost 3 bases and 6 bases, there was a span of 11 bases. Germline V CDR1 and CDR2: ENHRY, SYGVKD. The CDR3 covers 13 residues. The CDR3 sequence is CAISDHREDGYTF. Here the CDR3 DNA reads TGTGCCATCAGTGACCACCGGGAGGATGGCTACACCTTC.

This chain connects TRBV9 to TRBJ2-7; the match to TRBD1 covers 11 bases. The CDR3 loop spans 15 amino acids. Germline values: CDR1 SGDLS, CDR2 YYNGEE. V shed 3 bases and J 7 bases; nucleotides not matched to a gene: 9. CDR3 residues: CASSARDRGAGEQYF. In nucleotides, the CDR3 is TGTGCCAGCAGCGCCAGGGACAGGGGGGCTGGGGAGCAGTACTTC.

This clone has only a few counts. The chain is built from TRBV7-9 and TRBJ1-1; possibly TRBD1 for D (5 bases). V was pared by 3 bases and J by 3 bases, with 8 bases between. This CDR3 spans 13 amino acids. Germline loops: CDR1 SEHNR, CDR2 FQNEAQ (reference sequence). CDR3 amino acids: CASSFSGDTEAFF. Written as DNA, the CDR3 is TGTGCCAGCAGCTTCTCGGGGGACACTGAAGCTTTCTTT.

For the CDR3, the DNA is TGTGCCAGCAGCTTAGGGCAGACAGGGTATTTGAACACTGAAGCTTTCTTT. Residues: CASSLGQTGYLNTEAFF. The chain couples TRBV7-2 to TRBJ1-1; the match to TRBD1 covers 7 bases. Germline V gene sequence: CDR1 SGHTA, CDR2 FQGNSA. The length of the CDR3 is 17 residues. V lost 1 base and J lost 0; bases outside the gene matches: 8.

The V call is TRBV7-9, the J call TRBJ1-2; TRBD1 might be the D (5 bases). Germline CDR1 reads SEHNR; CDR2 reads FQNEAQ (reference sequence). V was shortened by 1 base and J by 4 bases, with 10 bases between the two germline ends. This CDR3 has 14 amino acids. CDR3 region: CASSLGQGIYGYTF. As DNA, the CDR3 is TGTGCCAGCAGCTTAGGGCAGGGCATCTATGGCTACACCTTC. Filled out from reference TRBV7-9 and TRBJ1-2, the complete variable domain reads DTGVSQNPRHKITKRGQNVTFRCDPISEHNRLYWYRQTLGQGPEFLTYFQNEAQLEKSRLLSDRFSAERPKGSFSTLEIQRTEQGDSAMYLCASSLGQGIYGYTFGSGTRLTVV.

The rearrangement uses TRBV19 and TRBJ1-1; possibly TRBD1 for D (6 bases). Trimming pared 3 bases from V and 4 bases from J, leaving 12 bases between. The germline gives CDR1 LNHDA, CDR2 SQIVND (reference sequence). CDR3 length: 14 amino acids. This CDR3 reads CASSMNRAGTEAFF. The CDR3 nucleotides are TGTGCCAGTAGTATGAACAGGGCGGGCACTGAAGCTTTCTTT.

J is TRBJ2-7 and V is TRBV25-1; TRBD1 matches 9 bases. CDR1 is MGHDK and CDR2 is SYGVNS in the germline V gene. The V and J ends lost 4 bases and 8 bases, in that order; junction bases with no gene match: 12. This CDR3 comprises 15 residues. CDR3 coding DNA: TGTGCCAGCAGTGGTACAGGGGGCGTTTTACCACAGCAGTACTTC. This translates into CASSGTGGVLPQQYF.